The following is a T cell receptor (beta chain) sequence with its context. Its antigen remains unidentified. The data stem from a study of regulatory T cells in long-lasting Graves disease. Study-level information: Over 5 years of antithyroid drugs with positive TSH receptor antibodies was taken to mean persistent Graves' disease.

As to time point: persistent/refractory GD, antithyroid drugs over 5 years with positive TRAb. Extracted RNA from PBMCs served as the source of the TCR library. V was trimmed by 0 bases and J by 3 bases, leaving 7 bases between them. CDR1 and CDR2 (germline): SNHLY, FYNNEI. The CDR3 loop spans 14 amino acids. Building of the TCR beta libraries involved iRepertoire HTBI primers and Arm-PCR of CDR3 regions. Via MiXCR, TCRdb re-called the multiplex PCR reads, giving one row per CDR3 protein. The sample lists approximately 400,000 distinct CDR3 sequences; 23% were seen once. Study-level results: Among samples with persistent disease, TRBV28, TRBJ1-2 and TRBJ2-5 were favored. It was possible that the small sample size reduced accuracy.

The starting material was peripheral blood mononuclear cells (PBMCs), obtained when the disease was refractory, from a patient treated with antithyroid drugs. V gene TRBV2 combines with J gene TRBJ2-3; the D is unclear. The receptor was derived from a female donor with Graves disease. The CDR3 reads CASSEAVTTDTQYF. The CDR3 DNA is TGTGCCAGCAGTGAAGCGGTTACTACAGATACGCAGTATTTT.